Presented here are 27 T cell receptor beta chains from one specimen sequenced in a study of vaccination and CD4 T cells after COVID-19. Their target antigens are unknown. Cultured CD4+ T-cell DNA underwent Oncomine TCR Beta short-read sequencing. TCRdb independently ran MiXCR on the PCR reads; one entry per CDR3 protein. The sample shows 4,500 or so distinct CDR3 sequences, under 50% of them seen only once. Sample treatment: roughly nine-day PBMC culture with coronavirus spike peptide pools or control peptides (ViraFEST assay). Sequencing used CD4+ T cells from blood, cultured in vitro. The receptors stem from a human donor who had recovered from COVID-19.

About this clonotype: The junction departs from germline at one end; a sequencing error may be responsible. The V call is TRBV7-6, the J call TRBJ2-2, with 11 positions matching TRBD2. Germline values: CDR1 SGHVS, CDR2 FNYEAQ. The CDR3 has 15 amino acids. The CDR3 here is CASSLAGGNTGELFF. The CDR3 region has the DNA TGTGCCAGCAGCCTAGCGGGGGGGAACACCGGGGAGCTGTTTTTT.

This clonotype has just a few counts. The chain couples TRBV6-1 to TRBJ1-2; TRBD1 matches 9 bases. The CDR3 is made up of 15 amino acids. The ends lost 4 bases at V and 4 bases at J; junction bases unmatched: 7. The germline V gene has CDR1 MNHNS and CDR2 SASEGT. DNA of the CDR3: TGTGCCAGCAGTGGGAGACAGGGGGTTAGCTATGGCTACACCTTC. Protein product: CASSGRQGVSYGYTF.

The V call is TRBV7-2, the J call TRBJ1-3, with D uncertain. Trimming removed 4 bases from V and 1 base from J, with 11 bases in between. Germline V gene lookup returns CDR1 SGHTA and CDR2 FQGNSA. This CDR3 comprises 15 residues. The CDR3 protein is CASSWSVGSGNTIYF. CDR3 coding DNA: TGTGCCAGCAGCTGGAGCGTTGGTTCTGGAAACACCATATATTTT.

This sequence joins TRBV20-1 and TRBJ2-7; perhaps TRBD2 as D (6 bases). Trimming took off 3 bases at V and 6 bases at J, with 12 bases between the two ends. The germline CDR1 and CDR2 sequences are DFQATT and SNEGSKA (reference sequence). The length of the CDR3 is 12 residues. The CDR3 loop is CSASRGLAEQYF. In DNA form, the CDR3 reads TGCAGTGCTAGTAGGGGACTGGCCGAGCAGTACTTC.

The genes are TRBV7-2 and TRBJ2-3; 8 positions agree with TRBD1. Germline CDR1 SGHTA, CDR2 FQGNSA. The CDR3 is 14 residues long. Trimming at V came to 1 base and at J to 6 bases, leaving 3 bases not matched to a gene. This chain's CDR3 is CASSLDRGMDTQYF. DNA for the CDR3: TGTGCCAGCAGCTTAGACAGGGGGATGGATACGCAGTATTTT.

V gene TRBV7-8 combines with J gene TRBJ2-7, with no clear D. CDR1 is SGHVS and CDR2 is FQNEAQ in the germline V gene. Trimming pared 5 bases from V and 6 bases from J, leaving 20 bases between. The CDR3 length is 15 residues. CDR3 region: CASSHSRPGGGEQYF. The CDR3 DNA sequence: TGTGCCAGCAGCCACAGCAGACCAGGTGGCGGCGAGCAGTACTTC. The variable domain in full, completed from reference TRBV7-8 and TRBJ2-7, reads GAGVSQSPRYKVAKRGQDVALRCDPISGHVSLFWYQQALGQGPEFLTYFQNEAQLDKSGLPSDRFFAERPEGSVSTLKIQRTQQEDSAVYLCASSHSRPGGGEQYFGPGTRLTVT.

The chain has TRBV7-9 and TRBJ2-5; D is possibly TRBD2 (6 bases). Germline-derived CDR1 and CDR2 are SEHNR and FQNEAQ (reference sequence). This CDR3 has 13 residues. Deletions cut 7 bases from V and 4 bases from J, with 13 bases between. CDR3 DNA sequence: TGTGCCAGCATCGCGGTGGGGGGAGAGACCCAGTACTTC. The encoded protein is CASIAVGGETQYF.

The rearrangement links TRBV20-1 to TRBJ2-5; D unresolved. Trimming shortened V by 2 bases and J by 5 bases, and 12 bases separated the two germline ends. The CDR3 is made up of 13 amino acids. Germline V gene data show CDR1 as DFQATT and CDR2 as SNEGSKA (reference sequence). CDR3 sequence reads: CSARRRAGETQYF. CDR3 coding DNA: TGCAGTGCTAGACGACGAGCCGGGGAGACCCAGTACTTC.

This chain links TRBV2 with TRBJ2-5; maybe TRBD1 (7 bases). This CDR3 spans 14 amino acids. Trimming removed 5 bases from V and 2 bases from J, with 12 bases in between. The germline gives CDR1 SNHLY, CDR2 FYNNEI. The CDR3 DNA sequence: TGTGCCAGCAGTCGACAGGGACTTCAAGAGACCCAGTACTTC. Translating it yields CASSRQGLQETQYF.

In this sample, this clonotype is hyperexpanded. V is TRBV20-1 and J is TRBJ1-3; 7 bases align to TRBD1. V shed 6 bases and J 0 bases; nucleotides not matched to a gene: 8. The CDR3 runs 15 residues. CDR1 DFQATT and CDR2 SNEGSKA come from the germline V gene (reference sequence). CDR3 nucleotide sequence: TGCAGTGCCCCAGGGGGGGCCAGCTCTGGAAACACCATATATTTT. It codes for CSAPGGASSGNTIYF.

CDR3 DNA: TGCAGTGCTAGCGGAGGCGGGAACCAAGAGACCCAGTACTTC. It codes for CSASGGGNQETQYF. The rearrangement links TRBV20-1 to TRBJ2-5; possible D gene TRBD2, 6 bases. This CDR3 contains 14 residues. Trimming took 3 bases from V and 0 from J, leaving 11 bases between them. The germline V gene has CDR1 DFQATT and CDR2 SNEGSKA (reference sequence).

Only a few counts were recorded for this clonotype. CDR3 protein: CASSYRDRGQPQHF. The CDR3 DNA reads as TGTGCCAGCAGCTACAGGGACAGGGGGCAGCCCCAGCATTTT. The rearrangement links TRBV6-5 to TRBJ1-5, with 11 bases that match TRBD1. The CDR3 has 14 amino acids. V lost 6 bases and J lost 7; bases outside the gene matches: 5. CDR1 and CDR2 from the germline V gene are MNHEY and SVGAGI.

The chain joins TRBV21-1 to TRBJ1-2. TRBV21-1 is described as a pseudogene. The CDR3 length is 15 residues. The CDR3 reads CASSKAPPPVYGYTF. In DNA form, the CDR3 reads TGTGCCAGCAGCAAAGCGCCCCCTCCGGTCTATGGCTACACCTTC.

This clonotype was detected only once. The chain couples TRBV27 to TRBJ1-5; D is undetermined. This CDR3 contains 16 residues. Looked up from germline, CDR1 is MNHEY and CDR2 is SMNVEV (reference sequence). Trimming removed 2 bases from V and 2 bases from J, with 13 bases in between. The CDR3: CASSLIRPEGNQPQHF. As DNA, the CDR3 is TGTGCCAGCAGTTTAATCCGGCCGGAGGGCAATCAGCCCCAGCATTTT.

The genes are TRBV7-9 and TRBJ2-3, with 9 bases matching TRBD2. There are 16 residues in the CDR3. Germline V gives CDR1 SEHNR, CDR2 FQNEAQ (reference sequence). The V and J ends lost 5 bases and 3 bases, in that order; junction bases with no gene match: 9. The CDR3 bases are TGTGCCAGCAGCCCCAGGGGGGCGGGAGGGACAGATACGCAGTATTTT. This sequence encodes CASSPRGAGGTDTQYF.

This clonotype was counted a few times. CDR3 protein: CASNYGNLEAFF. In DNA form, the CDR3 reads TGTGCCAGCAACTACGGAAACCTTGAAGCTTTCTTT. The J gene is TRBJ1-1, the V gene TRBV2; D is unclear. This CDR3 is built from 12 residues. Germline CDR1 reads SNHLY; CDR2 reads FYNNEI. The V end lost 7 bases, the J end lost 7 bases, and 13 bases lay between the germline ends.

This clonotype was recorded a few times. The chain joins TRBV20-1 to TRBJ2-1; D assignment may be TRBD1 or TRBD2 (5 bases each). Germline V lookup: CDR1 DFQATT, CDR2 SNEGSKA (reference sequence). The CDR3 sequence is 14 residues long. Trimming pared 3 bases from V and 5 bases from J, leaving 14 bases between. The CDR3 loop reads CSASVAGSDNEQFF. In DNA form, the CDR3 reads TGCAGTGCTAGTGTAGCAGGGAGCGACAATGAGCAGTTCTTC.

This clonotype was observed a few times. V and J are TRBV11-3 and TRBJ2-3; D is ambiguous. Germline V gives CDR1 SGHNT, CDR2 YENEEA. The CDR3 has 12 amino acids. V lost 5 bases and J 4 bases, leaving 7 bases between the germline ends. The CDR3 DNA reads TGTGCCAGCAGCCTCATCGCAGATACGCAGTATTTT. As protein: CASSLIADTQYF.

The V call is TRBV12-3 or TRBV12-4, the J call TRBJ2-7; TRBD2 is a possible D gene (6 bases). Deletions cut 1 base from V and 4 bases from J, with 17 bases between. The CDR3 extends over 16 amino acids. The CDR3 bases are TGTGCCAGCAGTTTAGTGTTTGCGGGATTGGGGTACGAGCAGTACTTC. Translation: CASSLVFAGLGYEQYF.

The CDR3 nucleotides are TGTGCCAGCAGCCCCCTCGGGACAGCAAATTCACCCCTCCACTTT. Protein sequence: CASSPLGTANSPLHF. The gene calls are TRBV7-9 and TRBJ1-6; 7 positions agree with TRBD1. The CDR3 is 15 amino acids. From germline, CDR1 is SEHNR and CDR2 FQNEAQ (reference sequence). Losses at the gene ends were 5 bases for V and 7 bases for J; bases not matched to a gene: 8.

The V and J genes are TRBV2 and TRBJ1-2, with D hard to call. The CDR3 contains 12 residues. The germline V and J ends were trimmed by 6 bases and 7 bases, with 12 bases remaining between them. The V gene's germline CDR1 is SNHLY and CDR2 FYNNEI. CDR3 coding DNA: TGTGCCAGCAGGTCCGTGGCGGGTGGCTACACCTTC. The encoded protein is CASRSVAGGYTF.

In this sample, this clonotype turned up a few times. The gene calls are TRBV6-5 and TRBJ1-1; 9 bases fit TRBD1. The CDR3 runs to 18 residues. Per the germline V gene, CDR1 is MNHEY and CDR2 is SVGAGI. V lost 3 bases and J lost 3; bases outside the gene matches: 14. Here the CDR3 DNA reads TGTGCCAGCAGTTATGGGGATACAGGGGGCGGATGGTACACTGAAGCTTTCTTT. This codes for CASSYGDTGGGWYTEAFF.

CDR3 bases: TGCGCCAGCAGCGGGGGTCGGGGGCTTGATACTGAAGCTTTCTTT. Translation: CASSGGRGLDTEAFF. The rearrangement joins TRBV5-1 to TRBJ1-1; TRBD1 is a possible D gene (6 bases). CDR3 length: 15 residues. The V and J ends lost 4 bases and 5 bases respectively, with 18 bases between them. CDR1 and CDR2 (germline): SGHRS, YFSETQ. The whole variable domain, remainder taken from reference TRBV5-1 and TRBJ1-1, is KAGVTQTPRYLIKTRGQQVTLSCSPISGHRSVSWYQQTPGQGLQFLFEYFSETQRNKGNFPGRFSGRQFSNSRSEMNVSTLELGDSALYLCASSGGRGLDTEAFFGQGTRLTVV.

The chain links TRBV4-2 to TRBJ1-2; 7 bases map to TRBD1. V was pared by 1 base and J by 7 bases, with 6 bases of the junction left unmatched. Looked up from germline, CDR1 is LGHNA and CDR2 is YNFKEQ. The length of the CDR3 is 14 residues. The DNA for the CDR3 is TGTGCCAGCAGCCAAGGCGAGGGGGCTTTTGGCTACACCTTC. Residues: CASSQGEGAFGYTF.

Written as DNA, the CDR3 is TGTGCCAGCAGCTTAAATGGGGGAGGGGCCACAGATACGCAGTATTTT. Protein: CASSLNGGGATDTQYF. The V and J genes are TRBV7-3 and TRBJ2-3; 7 bases align to TRBD2. The junction had 6 bases not matched to a gene; V was cut back by 1 base and J by 2 bases. The CDR3 loop spans 16 amino acids. The germline gives CDR1 SGHTA, CDR2 FQGTGA.

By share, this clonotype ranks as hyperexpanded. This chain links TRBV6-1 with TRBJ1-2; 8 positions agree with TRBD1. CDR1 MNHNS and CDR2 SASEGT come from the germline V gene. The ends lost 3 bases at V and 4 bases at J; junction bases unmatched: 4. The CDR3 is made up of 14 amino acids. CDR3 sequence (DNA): TGTGCCAGCAGTGAGGACAGGGCCCCCTATGGCTACACCTTC. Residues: CASSEDRAPYGYTF.

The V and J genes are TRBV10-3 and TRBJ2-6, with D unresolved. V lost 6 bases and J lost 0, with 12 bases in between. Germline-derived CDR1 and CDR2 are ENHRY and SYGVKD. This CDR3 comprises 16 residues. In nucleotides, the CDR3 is TGTGCCATCAGCGTCGGACGGAACTCTGGGGCCAACGTCCTGACTTTC. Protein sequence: CAISVGRNSGANVLTF.